This entry describes one T cell receptor (beta chain). The data originate from a study of blood T cell repertoires in COVID-19. Study context: COVID-19 samples, acute and convalescent, were from the United States, Italy and Spain. PBMCs, B-cell-depleted T cells, or T cells were the source of the cDNA or gDNA that made up the material.

The germline CDR1 and CDR2 sequences are SGHRS and YFSETQ. The CDR3 covers 14 residues. The J segment lost 6 bases and the V segment lost 5 bases, leaving 10 bases of the junction unmatched. Original processing notes: Cell counts per sample came from amplifying reference gene primers. Using immunoSEQ multiplex PCR, the repertoire was profiled, and TCRdb retains in-frame clones only, with some absent. The V and J calls and clone size were taken over from that table, and D and trimming were inferred from the DNA. The top ten clones hold roughly 1.4% of a sample with 110,000 or so clones, roughly 80% of them seen once.

Material for sequencing was peripheral blood. This sequence was found in a man aged 45-60 years with acute or convalescent COVID-19. V is TRBV5-1 and J is TRBJ1-1; TRBD1 matches at 7 bases. CDR3 region: CASRSRGGSAEAFF. For the CDR3, the DNA is TGCGCCAGCAGATCCCGAGGGGGCTCGGCTGAAGCTTTCTTT.